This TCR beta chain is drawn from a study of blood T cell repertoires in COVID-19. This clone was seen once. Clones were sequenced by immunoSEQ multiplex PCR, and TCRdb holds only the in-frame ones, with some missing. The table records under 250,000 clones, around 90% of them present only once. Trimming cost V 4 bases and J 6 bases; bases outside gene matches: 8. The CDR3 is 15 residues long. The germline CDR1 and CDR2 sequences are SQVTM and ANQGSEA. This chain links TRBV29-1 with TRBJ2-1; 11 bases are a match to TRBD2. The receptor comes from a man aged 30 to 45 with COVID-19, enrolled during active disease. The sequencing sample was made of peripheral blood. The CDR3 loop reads CSVGGVAGGPNEQFF. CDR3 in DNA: TGCAGCGTTGGAGGTGTAGCGGGGGGGCCCAATGAGCAGTTCTTC.